This T cell receptor (beta chain) derives from a study of T cell clonality in common variable immunodeficiency (dated by TCRdb to about 2015). Findings and caveats that apply to the study as a whole: Increased TCRbeta clonality was found in CVID subjects compared with healthy controls (t-test p = 0.018), with the increase being most characteristic of about a third of subjects. Even though DNA input was equal, the average per sample came to about 81,820 unique sequences for controls compared with some 29,000 for CVID samples. Patient heterogeneity within the CVID cohort put limits on correlating repertoire features with clinical complications. CVID TCRbeta sequences were reported to have fewer deletions and N-nucleotide insertions and to lack highly modified clones with 13 or more V deletions. Healthy controls shared more TCRbeta clones with each other than CVID subjects shared among themselves (p < 0.0001). It was noted by the authors that sequencing of the repertoires of T cell subpopulations would be needed to clarify the cause of the increased clonality in CVID.

Most of the CVID patients and most of the healthy controls were of Caucasian heritage. From each donor, roughly 4.5 to 8 ml of heparinized peripheral whole blood was collected. Genomic DNA from adults with common variable immune deficiency (CVID) and from healthy adult controls was used to sequence TCRbeta CDR3 repertoires. There were around 22 healthy adult volunteers in the control group (approximately 12 female and some ten male), ranging in age from about 23 to 66 years, with a mean age of around 33. Diluted blood was density-centrifuged over Hypaque 1077 or Ficoll-Paque to isolate peripheral blood mononuclear cells. Genomic DNA was obtained from unsorted mononuclear cells using either Qiagen column purification or a centrifugation-based method. CVID samples and control samples contributed equivalent amounts of genomic DNA as sequencing input. For every sample, a 60 bp segment covering the rearranged TCRbeta CDR3 region was amplified and then sequenced. The immunoSEQ assay, a bias-corrected multiplex PCR combined with high-throughput sequencing, was used for TCRbeta amplification. The authors' pipeline ran thus. Every unique nucleotide sequence counted as a clone and was annotated with V, D and J genes, copy number and frequency. Sequences were labeled productive if in frame, and non-productive if out of frame or containing stop codons. As previously described, Shannon's entropy was used to calculate clonality. The predicted amino acid sequences of productive clones were used to derive the mean CDR3 Kyte-Doolittle hydropathy. Scaled V gene usage was hierarchically clustered using Manhattan distance and complete linkage with the R hclust function. Sharing of clones by CDR3 amino acid sequence was evaluated by resampling 12 repertoires per group over 100 rounds. The repertoires were searched for 65 to 85 published EBV-specific TCRbeta sequences and nearly 250 published CMV-specific TCRbeta sequences. A couple of CVID samples that yielded fewer than 10,000 sequences were excluded from the analysis, so 42 CVID repertoires were retained. The table was pulled from immuneACCESS by TCRdb, which kept in-frame rearrangements only. Such tables lose some clones; where checked, under half of the loss comes from unresolved V genes, and the rest has no known cause. V, J and clone size are taken as reported in that table, and D and trimming were inferred from the DNA itself. There are 80,000 or so clones in this sample, and none of them is a singleton. The top ten clonotypes cover around 0.8% of the sample.

This clone has a count of ten or more. Its cognate antigen has yet to be identified. The missing CDR3 end, 3 residues past where the read stops, is filled in from the germline J gene. Cut back by 4 bases and 3 bases, the V and J ends lie 16 bases apart. The CDR3 goes from the cysteine to the phenylalanine over 15 residues. Shown are 36 bases from within the CDR3, in frame from base 1. CDR1 is given as LNHDA and CDR2 as SQIVND, both from the germline V gene (reference sequence). This TCR was sampled from a person aged 18 to 75 in good health. Sequencing input: peripheral blood mononuclear cells. The sequence is built from TRBV19 and TRBJ2-7; the D gene is perhaps TRBD2, from 6 matching bases. The DNA read from the CDR3 is TGTGCCAGTAGTACGTCAGGACTAAGTCTCTACGAG. It translates to CASSTSGLSLYE. The CDR3 in full is CASSTSGLSLYEQYF.